The T cell receptor beta chain under discussion was sequenced for a study of T cells in localized non-small cell lung cancer. Whole-study findings and limits: T cell clonality was highest in uninvolved adjacent lung, above tumor.

Comment on this clone: What it binds is not known.

There are 15 residues in the CDR3. J gave up 6 bases and V 0 bases, and 6 bases lay outside the gene matches. The germline V gene encodes CDR1 SGHRS and CDR2 YFSETQ. Only in-frame clones appear in the TCRdb table, and some are missing; sequencing was by immunoSEQ multiplex PCR. The sample consists of about 70,000 clones, approximately 87% of them appearing once. The rearrangement links TRBV5-1 to TRBJ2-1; 7 bases line up with TRBD2. This receptor was identified in a male donor aged 60 or over with stage III squamous cell lung carcinoma. Specimen: peripheral blood, collected before any cancer treatment. DNA of the CDR3: TGCGCCAGCAGCTTGGTAGCGGGTAGTCCCAATGAGCAGTTCTTC. It yields the protein CASSLVAGSPNEQFF.